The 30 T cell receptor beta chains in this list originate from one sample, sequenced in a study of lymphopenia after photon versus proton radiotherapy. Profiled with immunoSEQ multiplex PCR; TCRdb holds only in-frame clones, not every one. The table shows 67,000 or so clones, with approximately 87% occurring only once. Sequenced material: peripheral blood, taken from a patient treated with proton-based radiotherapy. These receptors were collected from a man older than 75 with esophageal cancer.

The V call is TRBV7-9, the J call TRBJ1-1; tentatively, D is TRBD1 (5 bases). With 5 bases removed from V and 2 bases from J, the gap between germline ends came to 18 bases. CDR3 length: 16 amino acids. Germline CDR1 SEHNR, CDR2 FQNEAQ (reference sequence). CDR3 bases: TGTGCCAGCAGCCCGGGAGCTTCGGGGCCCAACACTGAAGCTTTCTTT. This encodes CASSPGASGPNTEAFF.

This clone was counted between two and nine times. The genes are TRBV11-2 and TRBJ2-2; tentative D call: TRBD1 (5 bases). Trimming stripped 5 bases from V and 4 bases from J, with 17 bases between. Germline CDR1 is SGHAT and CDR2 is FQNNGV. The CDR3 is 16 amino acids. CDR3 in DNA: TGTGCCAGCAGCGACCGTGGACAACCCTCCACCGGGGAGCTGTTTTTT. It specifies CASSDRGQPSTGELFF.

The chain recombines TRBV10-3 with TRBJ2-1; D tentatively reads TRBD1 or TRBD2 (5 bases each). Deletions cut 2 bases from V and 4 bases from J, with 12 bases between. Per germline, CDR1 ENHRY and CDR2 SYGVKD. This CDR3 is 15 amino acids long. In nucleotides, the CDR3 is TGTGCCATCAGTGAGGGGACGTTGATATACAATGAGCAGTTCTTC. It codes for CAISEGTLIYNEQFF.

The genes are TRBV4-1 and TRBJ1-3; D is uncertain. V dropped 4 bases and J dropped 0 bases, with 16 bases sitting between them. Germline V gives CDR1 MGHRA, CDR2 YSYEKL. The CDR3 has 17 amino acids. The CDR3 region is CASSRSPGLGSGNTIYF. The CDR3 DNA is TGCGCCAGCAGCCGGAGCCCAGGTCTTGGCTCTGGAAACACCATATATTTT.

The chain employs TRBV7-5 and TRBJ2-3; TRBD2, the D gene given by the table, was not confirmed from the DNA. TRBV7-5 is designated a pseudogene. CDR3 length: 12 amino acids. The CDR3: CVRSPCTDTQYF. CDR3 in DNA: TGTGTCAGAAGCCCCTGCACAGATACGCAGTATTTT.

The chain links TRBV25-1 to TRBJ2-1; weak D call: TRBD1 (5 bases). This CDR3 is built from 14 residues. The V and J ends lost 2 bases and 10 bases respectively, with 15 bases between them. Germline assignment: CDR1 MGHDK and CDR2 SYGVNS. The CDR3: CASSEGSGAREQFF. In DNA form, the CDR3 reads TGTGCCAGCAGTGAAGGAAGTGGGGCGAGGGAGCAGTTCTTC.

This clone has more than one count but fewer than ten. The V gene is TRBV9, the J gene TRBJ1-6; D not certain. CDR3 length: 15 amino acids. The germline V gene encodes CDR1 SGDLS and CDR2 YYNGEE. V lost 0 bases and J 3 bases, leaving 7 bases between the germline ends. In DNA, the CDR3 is TGTGCCAGCAGCGTAGCGGCGGGCTATAATTCACCCCTCCACTTT. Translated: CASSVAAGYNSPLHF.

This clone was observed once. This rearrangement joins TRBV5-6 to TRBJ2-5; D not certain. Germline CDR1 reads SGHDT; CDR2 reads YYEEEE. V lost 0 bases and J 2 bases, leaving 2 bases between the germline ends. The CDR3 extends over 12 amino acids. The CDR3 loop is CASSLGQETQYF. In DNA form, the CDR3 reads TGTGCCAGCAGCTTGGGACAAGAGACCCAGTACTTC. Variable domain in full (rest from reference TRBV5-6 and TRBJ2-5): DAGVTQSPTHLIKTRGQQVTLRCSPKSGHDTVSWYQQALGQGPQFIFQYYEEEERQRGNFPDRFSGHQFPNYSSELNVNALLLGDSALYLCASSLGQETQYFGPGTRLLVL.

The CDR3: CASSLAGGQSPYEQYF. The CDR3 DNA is TGTGCCAGCAGCTTAGCGGGGGGGCAGAGCCCATACGAGCAGTACTTC. The gene calls are TRBV7-6 and TRBJ2-7, with TRBD2 as a possible D gene (7 bases). Trimming cost V 0 bases and J 4 bases, with 16 bases left between them. Germline lookup yields CDR1 SGHVS and CDR2 FNYEAQ. This CDR3 is 16 amino acids long.

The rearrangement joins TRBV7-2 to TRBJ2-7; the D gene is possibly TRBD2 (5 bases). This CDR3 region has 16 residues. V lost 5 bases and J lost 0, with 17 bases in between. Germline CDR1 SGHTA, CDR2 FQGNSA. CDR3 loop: CASSLMSASSSYEQYF. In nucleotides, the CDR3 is TGTGCCAGCAGCCTGATGTCGGCTAGCAGCTCCTACGAGCAGTACTTC.

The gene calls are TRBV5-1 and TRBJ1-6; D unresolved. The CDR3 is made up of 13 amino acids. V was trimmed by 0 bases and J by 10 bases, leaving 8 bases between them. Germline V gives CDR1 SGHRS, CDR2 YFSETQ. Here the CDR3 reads CASSLAGRSPLHF. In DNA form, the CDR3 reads TGCGCCAGCAGCTTGGCGGGGAGATCACCCCTCCACTTT.

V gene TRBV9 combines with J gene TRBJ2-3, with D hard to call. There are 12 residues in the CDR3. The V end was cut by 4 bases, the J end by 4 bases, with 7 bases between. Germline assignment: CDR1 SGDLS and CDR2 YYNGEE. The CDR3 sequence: CASSTPSDTQYF. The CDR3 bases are TGTGCCAGCAGCACCCCGTCAGATACGCAGTATTTT.

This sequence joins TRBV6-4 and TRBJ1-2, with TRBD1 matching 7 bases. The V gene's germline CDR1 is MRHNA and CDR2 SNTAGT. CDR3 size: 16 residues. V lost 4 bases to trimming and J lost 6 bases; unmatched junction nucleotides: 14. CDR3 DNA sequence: TGTGCCAGCAGTGCCTACAGGGGTAGCGGGGAGGATGGCTACACCTTC. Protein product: CASSAYRGSGEDGYTF.

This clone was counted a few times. The CDR3 is CASSYDSGNTIYF. The CDR3 bases are TGTGCCAGCAGTTATGACTCTGGAAACACCATATATTTT. This chain uses TRBV6-5 with TRBJ1-3; no firm D call. The V end was cut by 3 bases, the J end by 0 bases, with 3 bases between. This CDR3 spans 13 amino acids. Germline assignment: CDR1 MNHEY and CDR2 SVGAGI.

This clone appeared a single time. The CDR3 protein is CSAQNRGMNTEAFF. CDR3 DNA: TGCAGCGCCCAAAACAGGGGTATGAACACTGAAGCTTTCTTT. The chain joins TRBV29-1 to TRBJ1-1; 7 nucleotides agree with TRBD1. The CDR3 is 14 residues long. In germline, CDR1 is SQVTM, CDR2 ANQGSEA. J was trimmed by 0 bases and V by 7 bases; bases with no gene match: 8.

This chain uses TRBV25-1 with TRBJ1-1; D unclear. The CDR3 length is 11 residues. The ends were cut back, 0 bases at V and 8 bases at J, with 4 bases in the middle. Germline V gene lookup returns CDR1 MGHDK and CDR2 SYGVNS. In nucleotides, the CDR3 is TGTGCCAGCAGTGAATATCGAGAAGCTTTCTTT. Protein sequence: CASSEYREAFF.

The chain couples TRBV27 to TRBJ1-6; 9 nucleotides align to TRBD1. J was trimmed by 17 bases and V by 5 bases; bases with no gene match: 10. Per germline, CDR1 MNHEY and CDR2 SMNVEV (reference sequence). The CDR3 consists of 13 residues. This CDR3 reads CASSPPGQGRIHF. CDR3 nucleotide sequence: TGTGCCAGCAGTCCTCCGGGACAGGGCCGTATCCACTTT.

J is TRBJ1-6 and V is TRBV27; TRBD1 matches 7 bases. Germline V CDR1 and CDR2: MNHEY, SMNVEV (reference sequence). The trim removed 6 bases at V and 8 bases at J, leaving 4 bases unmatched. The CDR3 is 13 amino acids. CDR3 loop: CASRDRSYSPLHF. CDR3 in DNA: TGTGCCAGCAGGGACAGGTCCTATTCACCCCTCCACTTT.

CDR3 nucleotides: TGTGCCAGCAGCTTAGGGTGGGGCGGGGAGCTGTTTTTT. Protein product: CASSLGWGGELFF. This chain joins TRBV7-2 and TRBJ2-2; D not resolved. CDR3 length: 13 amino acids. CDR1 is SGHTA, CDR2 FQGNSA, per germline. V lost 1 base and J lost 7, with 7 bases in between. The whole variable domain, filled in from reference TRBV7-2 and TRBJ2-2, reads GAGVSQSPSNKVTEKGKDVELRCDPISGHTALYWYRQSLGQGLEFLIYFQGNSAPDKSGLPSDRFSAERTGGSVSTLTIQRTQQEDSAVYLCASSLGWGGELFFGEGSRLTVL.

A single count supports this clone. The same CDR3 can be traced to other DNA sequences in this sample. The CDR3: CASSVDLAGGQSGQNEQFF. CDR3 DNA: TGTGCCAGCAGCGTAGACCTAGCGGGGGGGCAATCGGGTCAGAATGAGCAGTTCTTC. The rearrangement uses TRBV9 and TRBJ2-1, with 12 bases that match TRBD2. The CDR3 has 19 residues. From germline, CDR1 is SGDLS and CDR2 YYNGEE. J lost 7 bases, V lost 0 bases, and 14 bases had no gene match.

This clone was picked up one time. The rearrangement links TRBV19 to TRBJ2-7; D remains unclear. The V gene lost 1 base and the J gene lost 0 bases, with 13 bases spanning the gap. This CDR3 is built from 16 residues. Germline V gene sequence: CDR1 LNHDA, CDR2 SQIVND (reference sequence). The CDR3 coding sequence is TGTGCCAGTAGTATAGTAGGGAAGGGTGGCTCCTACGAGCAGTACTTC. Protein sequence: CASSIVGKGGSYEQYF.

CDR3 residues: CASSFRTRQETQYF. As DNA, the CDR3 is TGTGCCAGCAGCTTTAGAACACGACAAGAGACCCAGTACTTC. The rearrangement uses TRBV11-2 and TRBJ2-5; D is uncertain. In germline, CDR1 is SGHAT, CDR2 FQNNGV. The V end lost 3 bases, the J end lost 2 bases, and 10 bases lay between the germline ends. The CDR3 covers 14 residues. Full variable domain (missing parts from reference TRBV11-2 and TRBJ2-5): EAGVAQSPRYKIIEKRQSVAFWCNPISGHATLYWYQQILGQGPKLLIQFQNNGVVDDSQLPKDRFSAERLKGVDSTLKIQPAKLEDSAVYLCASSFRTRQETQYFGPGTRLLVL.

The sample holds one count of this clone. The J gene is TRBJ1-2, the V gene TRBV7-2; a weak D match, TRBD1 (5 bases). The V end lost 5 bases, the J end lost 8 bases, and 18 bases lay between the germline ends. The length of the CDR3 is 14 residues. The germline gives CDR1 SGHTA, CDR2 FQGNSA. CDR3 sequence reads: CASSTGGRGLGYTF. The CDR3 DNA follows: TGTGCCAGCAGCACAGGTGGTCGGGGACTCGGCTACACCTTC.

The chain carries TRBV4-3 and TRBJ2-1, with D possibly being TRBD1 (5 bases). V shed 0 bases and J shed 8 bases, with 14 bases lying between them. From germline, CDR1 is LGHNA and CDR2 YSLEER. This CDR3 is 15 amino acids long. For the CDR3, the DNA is TGCGCCAGCAGCCAAGAAGGCAGGGAATCCGATGAGCAGTTCTTC. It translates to CASSQEGRESDEQFF.

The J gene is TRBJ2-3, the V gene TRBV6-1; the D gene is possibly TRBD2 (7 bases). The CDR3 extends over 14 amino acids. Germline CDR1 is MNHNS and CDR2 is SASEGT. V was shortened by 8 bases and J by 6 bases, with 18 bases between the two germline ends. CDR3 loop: CASRPLGGQDTQYF. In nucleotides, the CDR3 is TGTGCCAGCCGCCCCCTCGGGGGGCAGGATACGCAGTATTTT.

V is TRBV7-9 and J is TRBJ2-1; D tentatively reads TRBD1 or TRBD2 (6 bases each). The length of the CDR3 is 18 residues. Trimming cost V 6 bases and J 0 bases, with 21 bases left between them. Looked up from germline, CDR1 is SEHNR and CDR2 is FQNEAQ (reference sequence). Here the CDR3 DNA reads TGTGCCAGCAGGCAAAACCTTGGGGGGCTGCCCTCCTACAATGAGCAGTTCTTC. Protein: CASRQNLGGLPSYNEQFF.

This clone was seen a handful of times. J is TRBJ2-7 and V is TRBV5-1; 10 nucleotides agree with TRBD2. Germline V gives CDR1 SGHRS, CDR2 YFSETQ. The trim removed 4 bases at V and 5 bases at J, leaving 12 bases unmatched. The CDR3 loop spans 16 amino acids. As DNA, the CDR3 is TGCGCCAGCAGCACTTGGGGTGGGACTAGCGTCCACGAGCAGTACTTC. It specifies CASSTWGGTSVHEQYF.

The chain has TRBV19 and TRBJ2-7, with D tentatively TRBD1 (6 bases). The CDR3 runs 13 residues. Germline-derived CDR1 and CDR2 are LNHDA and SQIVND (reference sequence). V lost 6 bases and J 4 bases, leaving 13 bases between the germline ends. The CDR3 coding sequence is TGTGCCAGTAGCCGGCAGGGGCCATACGAGCAGTACTTC. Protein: CASSRQGPYEQYF.

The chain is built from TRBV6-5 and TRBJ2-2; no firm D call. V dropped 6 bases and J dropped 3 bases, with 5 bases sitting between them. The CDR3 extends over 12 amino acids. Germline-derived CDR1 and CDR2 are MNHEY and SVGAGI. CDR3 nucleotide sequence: TGTGCCAGCAGATCATACACCGGGGAGCTGTTTTTT. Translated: CASRSYTGELFF.

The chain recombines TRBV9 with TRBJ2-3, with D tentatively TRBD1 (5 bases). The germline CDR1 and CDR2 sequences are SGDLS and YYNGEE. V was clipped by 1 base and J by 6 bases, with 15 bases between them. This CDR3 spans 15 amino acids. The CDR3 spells CASSVRPGQGDTQYF. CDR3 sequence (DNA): TGTGCCAGCAGCGTAAGACCAGGGCAAGGGGATACGCAGTATTTT.